The 30 T cell receptor beta chains listed next were all sequenced from one sample in a study of T-cell reconstitution after alpha-beta-depleted transplantation in children. The authors prepared the TCRbeta library with unique molecular identifiers. TCRdb re-derived calls from the PCR reads in MiXCR, one entry per CDR3 protein. Of around 670,000 distinct CDR3 sequences in the sample, around 12% were seen once. The sequences come from PBMCs, collected before TCRalphabeta/CD19-depleted stem cell transplant. These receptors were obtained from a girl aged 2 to 9 with congenital amegakaryocytic thrombocytopenia, due to receive a stem cell transplant.

This clonotype was detected many times. The rearrangement links TRBV20-1 to TRBJ2-1, with D perhaps TRBD1 (6 bases). This CDR3 spans 13 amino acids. From germline, CDR1 is DFQATT and CDR2 SNEGSKA (reference sequence). The ends were cut back, 6 bases at V and 6 bases at J, with 15 bases in the middle. CDR3 in amino acids: CSAGKTGPNEQFF. CDR3 sequence (DNA): TGCAGTGCCGGCAAGACAGGTCCCAATGAGCAGTTCTTC.

This clonotype came up many times. The rearrangement links TRBV20-1 to TRBJ1-3; possible D gene TRBD1, 6 bases. Trimming shortened V by 5 bases and J by 1 base, and 12 bases separated the two germline ends. Germline CDR1 is DFQATT and CDR2 is SNEGSKA (reference sequence). This CDR3 region has 14 residues. CDR3 in amino acids: CSAERTGSGNTIYF. DNA for the CDR3: TGCAGTGCTGAACGCACAGGGTCTGGAAACACCATATATTTT.

This chain joins TRBV5-1 and TRBJ2-1; TRBD2 matches at 11 bases. Per the germline V gene, CDR1 is SGHRS and CDR2 is YFSETQ. The V segment lost 4 bases and the J segment 5 bases; nucleotides outside the gene matches: 8. The CDR3 runs 16 residues. The CDR3 sequence is CASSRVLAGGDNEQFF. The CDR3 nucleotides are TGCGCCAGCAGCCGAGTCCTAGCGGGAGGAGACAATGAGCAGTTCTTC.

Remarks on this clonotype: One base away lies a much larger clone, so this may be a sequencing read error. V and J are TRBV29-1 and TRBJ2-3; 16 bases are shared with TRBD2. The CDR3 is 15 residues long. CDR1 is SQVTM and CDR2 is ANQGSEA in the germline V gene. V lost 5 bases, J lost 5 bases, and 4 bases stayed unmatched. The CDR3 nucleotides are TGCAGCGTTATGGGACTAGCGGGAGGGCAAGATACGCAGTATTTT. Protein product: CSVMGLAGGQDTQYF.

This clonotype was observed a handful of times. The chain links TRBV7-9 to TRBJ1-3, with 9 positions matching TRBD1. Germline CDR1 reads SEHNR; CDR2 reads FQNEAQ (reference sequence). The CDR3 is 16 amino acids. The trim removed 5 bases at V and 3 bases at J, leaving 8 bases unmatched. The CDR3 here is CASSGTGRDVGNTIYF. In DNA form, the CDR3 reads TGTGCCAGCAGCGGGACAGGGCGGGATGTTGGAAACACCATATATTTT.

This clonotype was observed many times. This chain uses TRBV7-9 with TRBJ2-7; D is uncertain. Germline V lookup: CDR1 SEHNR, CDR2 FQNEAQ (reference sequence). The CDR3 sequence is 12 residues long. V was shortened by 4 bases and J by 3 bases, with 7 bases between the two germline ends. This CDR3 is CASSSSLYEQYF. DNA of the CDR3: TGTGCCAGCAGCTCCTCTCTCTACGAGCAGTACTTC.

This clonotype was picked up many times. The chain uses TRBV5-1 and TRBJ1-5; maybe TRBD1 (5 bases). In germline, CDR1 is SGHRS, CDR2 YFSETQ. This CDR3 spans 14 amino acids. The V end was cut by 0 bases, the J end by 7 bases, with 11 bases between. In DNA form, the CDR3 reads TGCGCCAGCAGCTTGGATCCGGGGCAGCAGCCCCAGCATTTT. Translating it yields CASSLDPGQQPQHF.

The rearrangement links TRBV18 to TRBJ1-2; D is perhaps TRBD1 (5 bases). Germline lookup yields CDR1 KGHSH and CDR2 LQKENI. The CDR3 loop spans 16 amino acids. V gave up 4 bases and J gave up 4 bases, with 19 bases separating them. The CDR3 spells CASSLAREGAGYGYTF. The DNA of the CDR3 is TGTGCCAGCTCACTCGCCAGGGAAGGCGCGGGCTATGGCTACACCTTC.

This clonotype was picked up a small number of times. The rearrangement joins TRBV5-1 to TRBJ2-5, with a possible D match to TRBD2 (6 bases). V was trimmed by 0 bases and J by 1 base, leaving 13 bases between them. Germline V gives CDR1 SGHRS, CDR2 YFSETQ. The CDR3 covers 16 residues. The CDR3 reads CASSLAGSGSQETQYF. CDR3 in DNA: TGCGCCAGCAGCTTGGCGGGTAGCGGCTCCCAAGAGACCCAGTACTTC.

This clonotype was counted at least ten times. The chain has TRBV5-1 and TRBJ2-1; 9 positions agree with TRBD2. This CDR3 contains 15 residues. V was clipped by 1 base and J by 9 bases; unmatched bases: 8. Germline V gene data show CDR1 as SGHRS and CDR2 as YFSETQ. The CDR3 protein is CASSLILAGTFEQFF. DNA of the CDR3: TGCGCCAGCAGCTTGATTCTAGCGGGAACATTTGAGCAGTTCTTC.

CDR3 amino acids: CASSLNEGGQDQLFF. In nucleotides, the CDR3 is TGCGCCAGCAGCTTGAATGAAGGAGGACAGGATCAACTGTTTTTT. The chain joins TRBV5-1 to TRBJ1-4; 7 nucleotides align to TRBD1. Germline loops: CDR1 SGHRS, CDR2 YFSETQ. V trimming: 1 base; J trimming: 12 bases; junction bases outside the gene matches: 12. The CDR3 runs to 15 residues.

This clonotype was detected many times. This chain uses TRBV27 with TRBJ1-2, with D tentatively TRBD1 (5 bases). Trimming pared 0 bases from V and 3 bases from J, leaving 11 bases between. This CDR3 is 15 amino acids long. The germline V gene encodes CDR1 MNHEY and CDR2 SMNVEV (reference sequence). The CDR3 DNA reads TGTGCCAGCAGTTTATCGTGGGGGACGGACTATGGCTACACCTTC. This sequence encodes CASSLSWGTDYGYTF.

The chain combines TRBV20-1 with TRBJ1-1; D is perhaps TRBD1 (6 bases). Between the trimmed V and J ends, which lost 6 bases and 0 bases, there was a span of 11 bases. Per the germline V gene, CDR1 is DFQATT and CDR2 is SNEGSKA (reference sequence). CDR3 length: 13 amino acids. The CDR3 DNA follows: TGCAGTGCCCAGGGGCCACTGAACACTGAAGCTTTCTTT. Amino acid sequence: CSAQGPLNTEAFF.

This clonotype was observed at least ten times. The chain has TRBV20-1 and TRBJ2-1, with 8 bases that match TRBD2. Germline loops: CDR1 DFQATT, CDR2 SNEGSKA (reference sequence). V trimming: 5 bases; J trimming: 6 bases; junction bases outside the gene matches: 15. The CDR3 totals 16 residues. As DNA, the CDR3 is TGCAGTGCTTTAGACAACGAGCGGGAGAGATCCAATGAGCAGTTCTTC. It specifies CSALDNERERSNEQFF.

This chain uses TRBV6-1 with TRBJ2-5, with 9 bases identical to TRBD2. The CDR3 consists of 18 residues. Germline assignment: CDR1 MNHNS and CDR2 SASEGT. With V trimmed by 9 bases and J by 2 bases, 19 bases remained unmatched. CDR3 in DNA: TGTGCCAGGAAACCTCTTTGCGGGAGGGCCGGCCTTCAAGAGACCCAGTACTTC. This sequence encodes CARKPLCGRAGLQETQYF.

The sample holds a few counts of this clonotype. The chain has TRBV15 and TRBJ2-5; D remains ambiguous. This CDR3 is 15 amino acids long. Trimming took 0 bases from V and 2 from J, leaving 10 bases between them. Germline loops: CDR1 LNHNV, CDR2 YYDKDF (reference sequence). CDR3 protein: CATSRDRGRQETQYF. In nucleotides, the CDR3 is TGTGCCACCAGCAGAGATCGCGGCAGGCAAGAGACCCAGTACTTC.

This clonotype appeared many times. This sequence joins TRBV3-1 and TRBJ2-1; possible D gene TRBD2, 6 bases. CDR3 size: 14 residues. CDR1 LGHDT and CDR2 YNNKEL come from the germline V gene (reference sequence). V was shortened by 0 bases and J by 7 bases, with 10 bases between the two germline ends. The DNA for the CDR3 is TGTGCCAGCAGCCAAGACGGGAGCTGGAATGAGCAGTTCTTC. Translating gives CASSQDGSWNEQFF.

This clonotype was recorded at least ten times. CDR3 loop: CSAWGRTGELFF. The CDR3 DNA reads as TGCAGTGCGTGGGGGAGGACCGGGGAGCTGTTTTTT. The V and J genes are TRBV20-1 and TRBJ2-2, with a weak D call TRBD2 (6 bases). Germline CDR1 and CDR2: DFQATT and SNEGSKA (reference sequence). The CDR3 has 12 amino acids. The V gene lost 6 bases and the J gene lost 5 bases, with 10 bases spanning the gap.

The CDR3 nucleotides are TGTGCCAGCAGCTTAGGGGCCCTAAACAATGAGCAGTTCTTC. It codes for CASSLGALNNEQFF. V is TRBV5-5 and J is TRBJ2-1, with D possibly matching TRBD1 (5 bases). V was cut by 2 bases and J by 5 bases, with 11 bases left in between. The CDR3 runs 14 residues. The germline gives CDR1 SGHKS, CDR2 YYEKEE (reference sequence).

This clonotype was seen ten or more times. The chain uses TRBV5-6 and TRBJ2-2; 10 nucleotides match TRBD2. With V trimmed by 2 bases and J by 3 bases, 7 bases remained unmatched. Germline CDR1 and CDR2: SGHDT and YYEEEE. This CDR3 comprises 17 residues. As DNA, the CDR3 is TGTGCCAGCAGCTTTTTAGGACTAGCGGACGACACCGGGGAGCTGTTTTTT. Encoded protein: CASSFLGLADDTGELFF. Combining the CDR3 with reference TRBV5-6 and TRBJ2-2 gives the whole variable domain DAGVTQSPTHLIKTRGQQVTLRCSPKSGHDTVSWYQQALGQGPQFIFQYYEEEERQRGNFPDRFSGHQFPNYSSELNVNALLLGDSALYLCASSFLGLADDTGELFFGEGSRLTVL.

The rearrangement joins TRBV10-3 to TRBJ2-5, with D possibly being TRBD1 or TRBD2 (5 bases each). V lost 4 bases to trimming and J lost 5 bases, with 17 bases between them. CDR1 and CDR2 from the germline V gene are ENHRY and SYGVKD. This CDR3 comprises 15 residues. CDR3 in DNA: TGTGCCATCAGTGGTGTTCAGGGTTCGGGGGAGACCCAGTACTTC. Its protein product is CAISGVQGSGETQYF.

As concerns this clonotype: This CDR3 fails to terminate in the conserved phenylalanine or tryptophan, so it likely reflects a read error. The chain has TRBV12-3 or TRBV12-4 and TRBJ2-5; D is unclear. V lost 6 bases to trimming and J lost 2 bases, with 13 bases between them. The CDR3 extends over 14 amino acids. The CDR3 sequence: CASSSGRSQETQYS. The DNA of the CDR3 is TGTGCCAGCAGCTCCGGACGGTCACAAGAGACCCAGTACTCC.

This clonotype was observed a few times. The genes are TRBV19 and TRBJ1-1; D remains unclear. Looked up from germline, CDR1 is LNHDA and CDR2 is SQIVND (reference sequence). The CDR3 consists of 13 residues. V was clipped by 10 bases and J by 3 bases, with 15 bases between them. CDR3 region: CATKPVEDTEAFF. The CDR3 nucleotides are TGTGCCACCAAGCCGGTGGAGGACACTGAAGCTTTCTTT.

This clonotype was seen at least ten times. The chain links TRBV6-1 to TRBJ2-1; D unclear. This CDR3 region has 13 residues. V dropped 7 bases and J dropped 8 bases, with 15 bases sitting between them. Germline CDR1 is MNHNS and CDR2 is SASEGT. The CDR3 loop is CASTRLPWDEQFF. The CDR3 DNA is TGTGCCAGCACGAGGCTTCCTTGGGATGAGCAGTTCTTC.

This clonotype was picked up many times. This chain uses TRBV7-2 with TRBJ1-5; D remains ambiguous. V was clipped by 0 bases and J by 7 bases, with 10 bases between them. Germline lookup yields CDR1 SGHTA and CDR2 FQGNSA. This CDR3 region has 14 residues. CDR3 loop: CASSLAHTSQPQHF. The CDR3 DNA sequence: TGTGCCAGCAGCTTAGCGCATACCTCCCAGCCCCAGCATTTT.

A few counts support this clonotype. The CDR3 DNA follows: TGTGCCATCAGTGAGGGCAGATCGAGCTCTGGAAACACCATATATTTT. As protein: CAISEGRSSSGNTIYF. The chain uses TRBV10-3 and TRBJ1-3; D unresolved. This CDR3 is built from 16 residues. The germline V gene encodes CDR1 ENHRY and CDR2 SYGVKD. Trimming cost V 2 bases and J 0 bases, with 11 bases left between them.

This clonotype was counted between two and nine times. The chain combines TRBV19 with TRBJ1-5; no definite D call. Looked up from germline, CDR1 is LNHDA and CDR2 is SQIVND (reference sequence). The CDR3 consists of 15 residues. The germline V and J ends were trimmed by 7 bases and 0 bases, with 13 bases remaining between them. The CDR3 bases are TGTGCCAGTATGAAGACCATCAATAGCAATCAGCCCCAGCATTTT. It codes for CASMKTINSNQPQHF.

This clonotype was seen at least ten times. The rearrangement links TRBV5-1 to TRBJ2-3; D gene uncertain. The CDR3 is 14 residues long. Germline V gene sequence: CDR1 SGHRS, CDR2 YFSETQ. V was clipped by 1 base and J by 1 base, with 7 bases between them. The DNA for the CDR3 is TGCGCCAGCAGCTTGAGACGGGGCACAGATACGCAGTATTTT. Translated, it gives CASSLRRGTDTQYF.

This clonotype was detected many times. V and J are TRBV27 and TRBJ2-7; tentatively, D is TRBD1 (6 bases). Trimming stripped 5 bases from V and 5 bases from J, with 16 bases between. This CDR3 region has 14 residues. Germline values: CDR1 MNHEY, CDR2 SMNVEV (reference sequence). CDR3 residues: CASSRTGLLDEQYF. CDR3 coding DNA: TGTGCCAGCAGTCGTACAGGGCTACTGGACGAGCAGTACTTC.

This clonotype has a count of ten or more. The chain joins TRBV12-3 or TRBV12-4 to TRBJ2-2; 7 bases match TRBD2. With V trimmed by 7 bases and J by 8 bases, 7 bases remained unmatched. The length of the CDR3 is 13 residues. The CDR3 region is CASTPKRGGELFF. The CDR3 nucleotides read TGTGCCAGCACCCCGAAGCGGGGAGGGGAGCTGTTTTTT.